This is a list of T cell receptor beta chains from one sample in a study of cytomegalovirus exposure and HLA in healthy donors. The assay was immunoSEQ multiplex PCR, and TCRdb's table has in-frame clones only and misses some. The sample includes approximately 100,000 clones, about nine tenths of them seen just once. The material sequenced was PBMCs. The receptors come from a woman between 18 and 30 years old in good health and CMV-seronegative. CDR3s leave out the opening cysteine and the closing phenylalanine or tryptophan. A D gene is named only where the DNA matches it firmly.

j_gene | v_gene | d_gene | CDR3aa
TRBJ2-7 | TRBV4-3 | NA | ASSPDARDLYYEQY
TRBJ2-3 | TRBV5-1 | NA | ASSLGRVSAADTQY
TRBJ1-2 | TRBV6-5 | TRBD1 | ASSPKGAWGYT
TRBJ2-7 | TRBV9 | NA | ASSVGWGEVYEQY
TRBJ2-2 | TRBV6-5 | NA | ASIGGPGELF
TRBJ1-5 | TRBV28 | NA | ASSPMDSSNQPQH
TRBJ2-5 | TRBV19 | TRBD1 | ASSPWDSSQETQY
TRBJ1-2 | TRBV5-1 | TRBD1 | ASSFVGTGENGYT
TRBJ2-7 | TRBV18 | TRBD1 | ASSLQTGAYYEQY
TRBJ2-6 | TRBV4-3 | NA | ASSPRLGLSGANVLT
TRBJ2-3 | TRBV6-5 | TRBD2 | ASSLAGITDTQY
TRBJ1-1 | TRBV6-6 | NA | ASRTRNTEAF
TRBJ2-7 | TRBV2 | TRBD1 | ASSEAADRRY
TRBJ2-1 | TRBV27 | NA | ASRQGNNEQF
TRBJ1-2 | TRBV5-4 | TRBD1 | ASSFPGQADYGYT
TRBJ2-7 | TRBV7-2 | NA | ASSSSRKESTYEQY
TRBJ1-1 | TRBV27 | NA | ASSLDRGILSEAF
TRBJ1-2 | TRBV5-1 | TRBD1 | ASSFTGGGYT
TRBJ2-3 | TRBV7-3 | NA | ASSLAGADTQY
TRBJ2-1 | TRBV4-1 | TRBD1 | ASSQGTGASYNEQF
TRBJ1-6 | TRBV28 | NA | ASSVNLENSPLH
TRBJ2-7 | TRBV7-6 | TRBD1 | ASSWGTGRFKY
TRBJ2-5 | TRBV28 | TRBD1 | ASRQGGGETQY
TRBJ2-5 | TRBV6-1 | NA | ASSETPKIAALQETQY
TRBJ2-7 | TRBV5-6 | TRBD1 | ASSFIRDRGYEQY
TRBJ1-5 | TRBV6-1 | NA | ASIKSGMYQPQH
TRBJ2-1 | TRBV28 | NA | ASSFPLGEQF
TRBJ1-3 | TRBV9 | NA | ASSPGGNTIY
TRBJ1-1 | TRBV7-9 | NA | ASREGNTEAF
TRBJ2-7 | TRBV7-2 | NA | ASSLQGNSYEQY
TRBJ1-5 | TRBV11-3 | NA | ASSLDEEVDPKRRGQPQH
TRBJ2-1 | TRBV4-2 | TRBD2 | ASSQDPGGEHDNEQF
TRBJ1-4 | TRBV30 | NA | AWQGRAREKLF
TRBJ2-1 | TRBV5-1 | TRBD1 | ASRQGYYNEQF
TRBJ2-7 | TRBV28 | TRBD1 | ASRPPGQGDYEQY
TRBJ1-3 | TRBV7-2 | NA | ASSLDSTFGNTIY
TRBJ1-5 | TRBV13 | NA | ASSGSPGDQPQH
TRBJ2-1 | TRBV28 | TRBD1 | ASSVGQLDEQF
TRBJ2-1 | TRBV29-1 | TRBD2 | SGTAGTDRNEQF
TRBJ2-7 | TRBV7-2 | TRBD2 | ASSLGSGGSYEQY
TRBJ2-7 | TRBV15 | TRBD2 | ATSREAGGIYEQY
TRBJ2-7 | TRBV5-6 | NA | ASSSGFGLYEQY
TRBJ2-1 | TRBV28 | TRBD2 | ASSLKRGLAYNEQF
TRBJ2-6 | TRBV9 | NA | ASSVSGGSGANVLT
TRBJ2-1 | TRBV28 | TRBD2 | ASSLLAENNEQF
TRBJ1-2 | TRBV9 | NA | ASSSNRDSQGYT
TRBJ2-7 | TRBV25-1 | TRBD1 | ASSELEGETGPYEQY
TRBJ1-1 | TRBV5-3 | TRBD1 | ARSQDRENTEAF
TRBJ1-6 | TRBV6-5 | TRBD1 | ASSADRDRNSPLH
TRBJ2-7 | TRBV5-5 | TRBD2 | ASSYNTGLATYEQY